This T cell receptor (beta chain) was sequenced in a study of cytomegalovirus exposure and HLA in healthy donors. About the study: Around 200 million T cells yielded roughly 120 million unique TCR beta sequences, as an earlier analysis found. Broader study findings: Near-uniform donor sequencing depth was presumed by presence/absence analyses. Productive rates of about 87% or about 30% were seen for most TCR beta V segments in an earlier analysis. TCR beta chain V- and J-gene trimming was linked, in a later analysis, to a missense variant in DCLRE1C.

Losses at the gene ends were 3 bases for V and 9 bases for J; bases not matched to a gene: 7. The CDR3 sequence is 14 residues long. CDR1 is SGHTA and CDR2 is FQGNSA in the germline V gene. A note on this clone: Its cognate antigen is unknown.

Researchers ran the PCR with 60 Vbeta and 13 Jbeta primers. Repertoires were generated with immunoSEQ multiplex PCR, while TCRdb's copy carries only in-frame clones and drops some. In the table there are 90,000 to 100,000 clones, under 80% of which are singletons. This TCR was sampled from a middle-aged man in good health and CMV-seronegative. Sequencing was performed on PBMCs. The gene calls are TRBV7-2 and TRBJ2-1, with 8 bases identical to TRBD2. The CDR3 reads CASSLGLVRGEQFF. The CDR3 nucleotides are TGTGCCAGCAGCTTGGGACTAGTAAGAGGTGAGCAGTTCTTC.